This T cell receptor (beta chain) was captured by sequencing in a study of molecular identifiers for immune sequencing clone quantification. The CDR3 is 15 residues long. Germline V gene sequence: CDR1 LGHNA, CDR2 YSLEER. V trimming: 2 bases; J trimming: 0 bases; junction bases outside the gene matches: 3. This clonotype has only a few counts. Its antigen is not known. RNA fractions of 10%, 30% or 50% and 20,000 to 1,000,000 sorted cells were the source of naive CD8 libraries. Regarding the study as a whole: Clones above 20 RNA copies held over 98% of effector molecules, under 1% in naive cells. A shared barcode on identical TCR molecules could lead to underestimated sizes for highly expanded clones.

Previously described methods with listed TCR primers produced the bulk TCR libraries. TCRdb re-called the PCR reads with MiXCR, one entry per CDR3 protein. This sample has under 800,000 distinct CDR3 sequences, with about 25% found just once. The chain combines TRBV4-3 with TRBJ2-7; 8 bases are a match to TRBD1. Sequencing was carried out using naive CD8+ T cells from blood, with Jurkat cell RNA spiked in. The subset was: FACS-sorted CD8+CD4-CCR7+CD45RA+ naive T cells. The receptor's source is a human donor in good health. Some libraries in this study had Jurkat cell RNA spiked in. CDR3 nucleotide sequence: TGCGCCAGCAGCCAAAACAGGGGGAGCTCCTACGAGCAGTACTTC. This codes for CASSQNRGSSYEQYF.